This T cell receptor (beta chain) emerged from a study of blood T cell repertoires in COVID-19. In the study overall: PBMCs, B-cell-depleted T cells, or T cells provided the cDNA or gDNA that made up the material.

Original analysis: Reference gene primer amplification in the assay estimated nucleated cell counts. Libraries were prepared by immunoSEQ multiplex PCR; TCRdb keeps only in-frame clonotypes and omits some of them. V, J and clone size were drawn from that table, and D and trimming were deduced from the DNA. The table records 150,000 to 200,000 clones, 70% to 90% of them present only once. Material: peripheral blood. The sequence derives from a man aged 35-49 years with active or convalescent COVID-19.

For the CDR3, the DNA is TGTGCCAGCAGCATCCGGCCGAGCGGGGGCGGGGAGGACACTGAAGCTTTCTTT. It encodes CASSIRPSGGGEDTEAFF. The V and J genes are TRBV9 and TRBJ1-1; possibly TRBD1 for D (6 bases). From germline, CDR1 is SGDLS and CDR2 YYNGEE. The CDR3 consists of 18 residues. Trimming took off 4 bases at V and 3 bases at J, with 25 bases between the two ends.